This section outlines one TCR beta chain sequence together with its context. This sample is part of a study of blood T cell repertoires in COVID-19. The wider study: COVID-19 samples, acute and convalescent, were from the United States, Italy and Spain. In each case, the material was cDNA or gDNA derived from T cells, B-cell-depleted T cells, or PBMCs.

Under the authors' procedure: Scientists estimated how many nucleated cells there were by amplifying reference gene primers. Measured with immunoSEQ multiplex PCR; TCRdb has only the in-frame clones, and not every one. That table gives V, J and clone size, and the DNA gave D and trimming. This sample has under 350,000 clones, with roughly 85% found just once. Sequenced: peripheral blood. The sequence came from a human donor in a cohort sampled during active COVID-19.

CDR3 DNA: TGTGCCAGCAGCGTAGGGCAGAACATATACTCTGGGGCCAACGTCCTGACTTTC. Protein: CASSVGQNIYSGANVLTF. The V call is TRBV9, the J call TRBJ2-6, with D hard to call. The CDR3 has 18 residues. Trimming pared 0 bases from V and 0 bases from J, leaving 13 bases between. CDR1 and CDR2 (germline): SGDLS, YYNGEE.